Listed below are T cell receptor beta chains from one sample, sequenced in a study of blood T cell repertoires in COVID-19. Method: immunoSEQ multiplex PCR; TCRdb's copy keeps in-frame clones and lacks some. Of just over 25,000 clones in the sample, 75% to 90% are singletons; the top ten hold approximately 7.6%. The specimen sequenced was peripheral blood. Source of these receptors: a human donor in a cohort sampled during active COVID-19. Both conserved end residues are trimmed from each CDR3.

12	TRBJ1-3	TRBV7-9	ASSFDSAGNTIY
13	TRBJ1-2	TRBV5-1	ASLPSFGQRYGYT
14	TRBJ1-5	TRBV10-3	AISEDRGFSNQPQH
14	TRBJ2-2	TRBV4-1	ASSQEGLANTGELF
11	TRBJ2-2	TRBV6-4	ASSTRERGELF
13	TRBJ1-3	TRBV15	ATSRDYGGGNTIY
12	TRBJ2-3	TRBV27	ASSFGRAADTQY
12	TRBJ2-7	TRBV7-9	ASSLAGGVREQY
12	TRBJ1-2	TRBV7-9	ASSLAGQEYGYT
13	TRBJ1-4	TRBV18	ASSPWAATNEKLF
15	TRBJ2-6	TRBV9	ASSAGQGNSGANVLT
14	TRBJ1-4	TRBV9	ASSLKQGGAGEKLF
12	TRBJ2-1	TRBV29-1	SVEDLTSGVPQF
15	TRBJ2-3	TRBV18	ASSPVGGSSSRDTQY
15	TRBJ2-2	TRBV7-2	ASSARTGGPPTGELF
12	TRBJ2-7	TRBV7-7	ASSRDLSSYEQY
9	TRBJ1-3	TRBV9	ASSAMNTIY
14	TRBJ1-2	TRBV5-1	ASSPGGGAQVYGYT
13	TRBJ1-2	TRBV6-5	ASSYGRGANYGYT
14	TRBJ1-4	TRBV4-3	ASSQGQGKVGEKLF
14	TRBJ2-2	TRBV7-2	ASSSSFGRGTGELF
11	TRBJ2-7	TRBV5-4	ASSLGTNYEQY
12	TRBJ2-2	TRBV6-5	ASTSREAGGELF
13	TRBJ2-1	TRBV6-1	ASRPRTSGYNEQF